One sample yielded the 5 T cell receptor beta chains listed below, sequenced in a study of blood T cell repertoires in COVID-19. The table came from immunoSEQ multiplex PCR; TCRdb's copy has only in-frame clones and leaves some out. The table shows approximately 88,000 clones, with about 85% occurring only once. Sequences were obtained from peripheral blood. The receptors stem from a woman aged 70-85 years with acute or convalescent COVID-19.

The CDR3 protein is CASSYGPSADSPLHF. CDR3 bases: TGTGCCAGCAGTTACGGGCCTTCAGCGGATTCACCCCTCCACTTT. This sequence joins TRBV6-5 and TRBJ1-6, with D unclear. Deletions cut 2 bases from V and 8 bases from J, with 13 bases between. The CDR3 runs 15 residues. The V gene's germline CDR1 is MNHEY and CDR2 SVGAGI.

The gene calls are TRBV29-1 and TRBJ2-5, with a weak D call TRBD2 (5 bases). Per germline, CDR1 SQVTM and CDR2 ANQGSEA. This CDR3 region has 12 residues. V dropped 4 bases and J dropped 5 bases, with 11 bases sitting between them. The CDR3 region is CSVGSRRETQYF. CDR3 sequence (DNA): TGCAGCGTTGGAAGTCGGAGGGAGACCCAGTACTTC. The entire variable domain, with the rest obtained from reference TRBV29-1 and TRBJ2-5, is as follows: SAVISQKPSRDICQRGTSLTIQCQVDSQVTMMFWYRQQPGQSLTLIATANQGSEATYESGFVIDKFPISRPNLTFSTLTVSNMSPEDSSIYLCSVGSRRETQYFGPGTRLLVL.

In this sample, this clone turned up once. The chain uses TRBV4-1 and TRBJ2-2, with D tentatively TRBD2 (5 bases). Germline lookup yields CDR1 MGHRA and CDR2 YSYEKL. Trimming pared 1 base from V and 5 bases from J, leaving 14 bases between. The CDR3 runs to 16 residues. The CDR3 nucleotides read TGCGCCAGCAGCCAAGGACACTTATCGGGGACCGGGGAGCTGTTTTTT. Residues: CASSQGHLSGTGELFF.

This chain joins TRBV5-6 and TRBJ2-2; 10 bases map to TRBD2. J lost 3 bases, V lost 0 bases, and 2 bases had no gene match. This CDR3 comprises 16 residues. CDR1 is SGHDT and CDR2 is YYEEEE in the germline V gene. The CDR3 is CASSLGLAGDTGELFF. CDR3 nucleotides: TGTGCCAGCAGCTTGGGGCTAGCGGGAGACACCGGGGAGCTGTTTTTT.

The V and J genes are TRBV27 and TRBJ2-1, with 10 bases lining up with TRBD1. J was trimmed by 6 bases and V by 5 bases; bases with no gene match: 10. CDR1 and CDR2 from the germline V gene are MNHEY and SMNVEV (reference sequence). The CDR3 totals 16 residues. The CDR3 here is CASSRRGQGIRNEQFF. In DNA form, the CDR3 reads TGTGCCAGCAGTCGCAGGGGACAGGGGATTCGCAATGAGCAGTTCTTC.